The 19 T cell receptor beta chains given below trace back to one sample, sequenced in a study of T-cell reconstitution after alpha-beta-depleted transplantation in children listed by TCRdb under 2016. Library preparation was by PCR. This sample was sequenced with an Illumina HiSeq 2500. Molecular barcoding was employed in the preparation of TCR libraries, with unique molecular identifiers being used to normalize TCRbeta repertoire quantification. The public reads were quality trimmed at Q25 with fastp and then assembled into clones with MiXCR by TCRdb, keeping productive beta chains. Under each unique CDR3 protein, matching rows form one entry showing the most common genes and DNA. This sample gives 200,000 to 300,000 distinct CDR3 sequences in total; 20% to 30% of them show up just once. The ten top clones hold roughly 5% of the sample. The meaning of the sample's treatment or condition label: allogeneic hematopoietic cell transplantation with graft depleted of TCRalphabeta T cells and CD19 B cells.

This material consisted of PBMCs, mostly from graft donor cells, taken 360 days after TCRalphabeta/CD19-depleted stem cell transplant. Every receptor here comes from a female patient under 10 years old who had a stem cell transplant for congenital amegakaryocytic thrombocytopenia, so the T cells may come from the graft donor.

This rearrangement joins TRBV5-1 to TRBJ2-2; D is perhaps TRBD1 (5 bases). CDR1 SGHRS and CDR2 YFSETQ come from the germline V gene. Trimming stripped 3 bases from V and 0 bases from J, with 12 bases between. The CDR3 spans 16 residues. CDR3 in DNA: TGCGCCAGCAGCTCACAAGGGGCGACGAACACCGGGGAGCTGTTTTTT. This codes for CASSSQGATNTGELFF. Full variable domain (outside the CDR3, taken from reference TRBV5-1 and TRBJ2-2): KAGVTQTPRYLIKTRGQQVTLSCSPISGHRSVSWYQQTPGQGLQFLFEYFSETQRNKGNFPGRFSGRQFSNSRSEMNVSTLELGDSALYLCASSSQGATNTGELFFGEGSRLTVL.

This clonotype was observed at least ten times. The chain couples TRBV5-1 to TRBJ2-7; a possible D gene is TRBD2 (6 bases). The CDR3 sequence is 14 residues long. V was shortened by 0 bases and J by 6 bases, with 13 bases between the two germline ends. Germline lookup yields CDR1 SGHRS and CDR2 YFSETQ. The CDR3 loop reads CASSLDGGSFEQYF. For the CDR3, the DNA is TGCGCCAGCAGCTTGGATGGGGGGTCTTTCGAGCAGTACTTC.

The rearrangement uses TRBV12-3 or TRBV12-4 and TRBJ2-5, with a possible D match to TRBD2 (7 bases). With 6 bases removed from V and 5 bases from J, the gap between germline ends came to 22 bases. The CDR3 length is 16 residues. The CDR3 DNA reads TGTGCCAGCAGCACAGAGGGGGGAGGGCCGTTGGAGACCCAGTACTTC. Translating it yields CASSTEGGGPLETQYF.

The rearrangement joins TRBV6-6 to TRBJ2-4; no clear D. The CDR3 runs to 13 residues. Germline lookup yields CDR1 MNHNY and CDR2 SVGAGI (reference sequence). The V gene lost 0 bases and the J gene lost 8 bases, with 8 bases spanning the gap. The CDR3 loop reads CASSYSTGDIQYF. CDR3 sequence (DNA): TGTGCCAGCAGTTACTCGACTGGGGACATTCAGTACTTC.

The chain combines TRBV2 with TRBJ1-2, with D tentatively TRBD1 (5 bases). The CDR3 runs 12 residues. CDR1 and CDR2 (germline): SNHLY, FYNNEI. V lost 7 bases to trimming and J lost 0 bases, with 6 bases between them. CDR3 coding DNA: TGTGCCAGCACGACAGCTAACTATGGCTACACCTTC. The encoded protein is CASTTANYGYTF.

This clonotype was recorded a few times. The chain uses TRBV3-1 and TRBJ2-5; no definite D call. The V gene's germline CDR1 is LGHDT and CDR2 YNNKEL (reference sequence). The CDR3 sequence is 13 residues long. V lost 3 bases and J lost 7, with 12 bases in between. This CDR3 is CASSHTGNGTQYF. The CDR3 DNA reads TGTGCCAGCAGCCATACTGGCAACGGGACCCAGTACTTC.

This clonotype appeared many times. The chain is built from TRBV7-8 and TRBJ1-3; D ambiguous. The V gene's germline CDR1 is SGHVS and CDR2 FQNEAQ. The CDR3 is made up of 15 amino acids. V was cut by 2 bases and J by 0 bases, with 8 bases left in between. CDR3 sequence (DNA): TGTGCCAGCAGCTTAACAGTTCTCTCTGGAAACACCATATATTTT. It yields the protein CASSLTVLSGNTIYF.

In this sample, this clonotype turned up a few times. The rearrangement uses TRBV27 and TRBJ2-2; D possibly corresponds to TRBD1 (6 bases). Germline lookup yields CDR1 MNHEY and CDR2 SMNVEV (reference sequence). The CDR3 is 16 amino acids. Trimming took 5 bases from V and 5 from J, leaving 18 bases between them. The CDR3 region has the DNA TGTGCCAGCAGTAGGCGAATTGGGGGCACTACCGGGGAGCTGTTTTTT. It translates to CASSRRIGGTTGELFF.

CDR3 residues: CASSFPVTSGIREQFF. CDR3 nucleotides: TGTGCCAGCAGTTTTCCAGTGACTAGCGGCATACGGGAGCAGTTCTTC. The rearrangement links TRBV7-8 to TRBJ2-1; 9 bases align to TRBD2. Trimming at V came to 6 bases and at J to 10 bases, leaving 16 bases not matched to a gene. The CDR3 has 16 amino acids. The germline CDR1 and CDR2 sequences are SGHVS and FQNEAQ.

There are many counts of this clonotype. The gene calls are TRBV12-3 or TRBV12-4 and TRBJ2-5; D unresolved. This CDR3 region has 11 residues. Between the trimmed V and J ends, which lost 3 bases and 5 bases, there was a span of 4 bases. Here the CDR3 reads CASSFTETQYF. In DNA, the CDR3 is TGTGCCAGCAGTTTTACGGAGACCCAGTACTTC.

The genes are TRBV5-1 and TRBJ2-7, with 8 bases fitting TRBD2. The length of the CDR3 is 16 residues. The V segment lost 0 bases and the J segment 3 bases; nucleotides outside the gene matches: 8. Germline loops: CDR1 SGHRS, CDR2 YFSETQ. The CDR3 is CASSLALLAEHYEQYF. CDR3 sequence (DNA): TGCGCCAGCAGCTTGGCCTTACTAGCGGAACACTACGAGCAGTACTTC.

V gene TRBV4-3 combines with J gene TRBJ1-1; D is unresolved. CDR1 LGHNA and CDR2 YSLEER come from the germline V gene. The CDR3 covers 15 residues. Trimming stripped 2 bases from V and 4 bases from J, with 14 bases between. This CDR3 reads CASSQFLRYATEAFF. The CDR3 bases are TGCGCCAGCAGCCAATTCCTACGGTACGCCACTGAAGCTTTCTTT.

The chain is built from TRBV12-3 or TRBV12-4 and TRBJ2-3; TRBD1 agrees at 12 bases. Germline trimming cut 5 bases from V and 5 bases from J; bases unmatched to any gene: 5. CDR3 length: 15 residues. The CDR3 DNA reads as TGTGCCAGCAGTGCCCGGGACAGGGGGCAAGATACGCAGTATTTT. Amino acid sequence: CASSARDRGQDTQYF.

This clonotype turned up a few times. The chain recombines TRBV4-1 with TRBJ2-7; 11 nucleotides align to TRBD1. The CDR3 consists of 15 residues. V lost 1 base and J lost 3; bases outside the gene matches: 2. Germline CDR1 MGHRA, CDR2 YSYEKL. DNA of the CDR3: TGCGCCAGCAGCCAAGTGGGGACAGGGGGCTACGAGCAGTACTTC. This sequence encodes CASSQVGTGGYEQYF.

The sample holds a few counts of this clonotype. The V call is TRBV7-9, the J call TRBJ2-7; D uncertain. Trimming pared 3 bases from V and 3 bases from J, leaving 9 bases between. Per the germline V gene, CDR1 is SEHNR and CDR2 is FQNEAQ (reference sequence). The CDR3 loop spans 13 amino acids. For the CDR3, the DNA is TGTGCCAGCAGCTTTGACTCGCTCTACGAGCAGTACTTC. Translated: CASSFDSLYEQYF.

The sample holds a few counts of this clonotype. The CDR3 protein is CAIWAGTGTENTGELFF. CDR3 DNA sequence: TGTGCCATCTGGGCTGGCACCGGGACGGAGAACACCGGGGAGCTGTTTTTT. V and J are TRBV10-3 and TRBJ2-2, with D possibly being TRBD1 or TRBD2 (5 bases each). Germline CDR1 ENHRY, CDR2 SYGVKD. V shed 8 bases and J shed 1 base, with 20 bases lying between them. This CDR3 region has 17 residues.

The sample holds many counts of this clonotype. The chain employs TRBV5-1 and TRBJ1-1; a possible D gene is TRBD1 (6 bases). From germline, CDR1 is SGHRS and CDR2 YFSETQ. The CDR3 extends over 16 amino acids. With 7 bases removed from V and 4 bases from J, the gap between germline ends came to 23 bases. CDR3 in amino acids: CASSLSSHREVTEAFF. In DNA, the CDR3 is TGCGCCAGCTCCCTCTCCTCCCACAGGGAGGTCACTGAAGCTTTCTTT.

The chain employs TRBV12-3 or TRBV12-4 and TRBJ1-1, with a weak D call TRBD1 (6 bases). V was cut by 5 bases and J by 11 bases, with 18 bases left in between. This CDR3 has 13 amino acids. The CDR3 here is CASSLTSGHTAFF. CDR3 DNA: TGTGCCAGCAGTCTTACCTCGGGACACACCGCTTTCTTT.

On this clonotype itself: A junction end diverges from the germline sequence, so it may reflect a read error. The chain recombines TRBV14 with TRBJ2-5, with D perhaps being TRBD1 or TRBD2 (5 bases each). There are 15 residues in the CDR3. In germline, CDR1 is SGHDN, CDR2 FVKESK. CDR3 sequence reads: CSSSQLWGPQETQYF. Written as DNA, the CDR3 is TGTTCCAGCAGCCAGTTATGGGGACCCCAAGAGACCCAGTACTTC.